The 26 T cell receptor beta chains in this list originate from one sample, sequenced in a study of blood T cell repertoires in COVID-19. Libraries were prepared by immunoSEQ multiplex PCR; TCRdb keeps only in-frame clonotypes and omits some of them. The sample yields 270,000 or so clones, more than 65% seen once. Sequenced: peripheral blood. These receptors were collected from a young woman with acute or convalescent COVID-19.

The chain carries TRBV7-3 and TRBJ2-3; D ambiguous. The ends were cut back, 3 bases at V and 3 bases at J, with 7 bases in the middle. The germline V gene encodes CDR1 SGHTA and CDR2 FQGTGA. CDR3 length: 13 amino acids. As DNA, the CDR3 is TGTGCCAGCAGCTTGAGTTGGACAGATACGCAGTATTTT. It translates to CASSLSWTDTQYF.

This chain uses TRBV25-1 with TRBJ2-1; 10 nucleotides agree with TRBD2. The CDR3 extends over 17 amino acids. V lost 1 base and J lost 7; bases outside the gene matches: 10. CDR1 and CDR2 from the germline V gene are MGHDK and SYGVNS. The CDR3, as DNA: TGTGCCAGCAGTGAATGGCGAGCTAGCGGGAGTTATAATGAGCAGTTCTTC. Translated, it gives CASSEWRASGSYNEQFF.

J is TRBJ2-3 and V is TRBV15, with TRBD2 matching over 9 bases. The CDR3 is made up of 15 amino acids. The germline V gene has CDR1 LNHNV and CDR2 YYDKDF (reference sequence). With V trimmed by 3 bases and J by 4 bases, 5 bases remained unmatched. The CDR3 DNA reads as TGTGCCACCAGCAGGGTAGCGGGAGTTGCAGATACGCAGTATTTT. This translates into CATSRVAGVADTQYF.

The chain employs TRBV28 and TRBJ2-7; 7 nucleotides line up with TRBD1. The CDR3 covers 15 residues. Germline trimming cut 6 bases from V and 3 bases from J; bases unmatched to any gene: 11. Germline V CDR1 and CDR2: MDHEN, SYDVKM. This CDR3 is CASSPRGRTIYEQYF. The DNA of the CDR3 is TGTGCCAGCAGCCCTAGGGGGCGGACGATCTACGAGCAGTACTTC.

The genes are TRBV12-1 and TRBJ2-1; TRBD2 is the table's D call and was not checked against the DNA. TRBV12-1 is described as a pseudogene. This CDR3 is 16 amino acids long. The CDR3 loop is CASSLTRAGKYNEQFF. The CDR3 bases are TGTGCCAGCAGCTTGACTCGAGCGGGGAAATACAATGAGCAGTTCTTC.

The CDR3 DNA reads as TGTGCCAGTACAGGCCAGGCAACTAATGAAAAACTGTTTTTT. This gives the protein CASTGQATNEKLFF. The V call is TRBV19, the J call TRBJ1-4; D gene ambiguous. The CDR3 is made up of 14 amino acids. Germline lookup yields CDR1 LNHDA and CDR2 SQIVND (reference sequence). The germline V and J ends were trimmed by 7 bases and 0 bases, with 9 bases remaining between them. The whole variable domain, remainder taken from reference TRBV19 and TRBJ1-4, is DGGITQSPKYLFRKEGQNVTLSCEQNLNHDAMYWYRQDPGQGLRLIYYSQIVNDFQKGDIAEGYSVSREKKESFPLTVTSAQKNPTAFYLCASTGQATNEKLFFGSGTQLSVL.

This clone was seen a few times. The chain recombines TRBV27 with TRBJ2-7; 9 bases match TRBD1. This CDR3 spans 14 amino acids. J gave up 6 bases and V 5 bases, and 8 bases lay outside the gene matches. Germline V gene data show CDR1 as MNHEY and CDR2 as SMNVEV (reference sequence). The CDR3 loop is CASSQPGQGFEQYF. The CDR3 bases are TGTGCCAGCAGTCAACCGGGACAGGGTTTCGAGCAGTACTTC.

V gene TRBV12-3 or TRBV12-4 combines with J gene TRBJ1-2; 7 positions agree with TRBD1. The CDR3 is 13 amino acids. V gave up 3 bases and J gave up 8 bases; unmatched junction bases: 6. The DNA for the CDR3 is TGTGCCAGCAGTTTTGAACAGGGGAAGGGCTACACCTTC. Translated, it gives CASSFEQGKGYTF.

The J gene is TRBJ2-1, the V gene TRBV5-1; 8 bases agree with TRBD2. Germline values: CDR1 SGHRS, CDR2 YFSETQ. CDR3 length: 14 residues. With 5 bases clipped from V and 6 bases from J, the junction kept 7 bases outside the gene matches. CDR3 coding DNA: TGCGCCAGCAGACTCGCCGGGACTAGCAATGAGCAGTTCTTC. This sequence encodes CASRLAGTSNEQFF.

A few counts support this clone. The J gene is TRBJ2-2, the V gene TRBV11-2; TRBD1 matches 10 bases. This CDR3 contains 15 residues. The V gene's germline CDR1 is SGHAT and CDR2 FQNNGV. The V segment lost 5 bases and the J segment 7 bases; nucleotides outside the gene matches: 7. The CDR3 protein is CASSLRTGGNGELFF. The CDR3 DNA follows: TGTGCCAGCAGCCTAAGGACAGGGGGAAACGGGGAGCTGTTTTTT.

This rearrangement joins TRBV6-2 or TRBV6-3 to TRBJ2-4; 7 positions match TRBD2. CDR3 length: 16 amino acids. Trimming took 0 bases from V and 0 from J; bases not matched to a gene: 2. Germline assignment: CDR1 MNHEY and CDR2 SVGEGT. CDR3 loop: CASSYSGGGAKNIQYF. As DNA, the CDR3 is TGTGCCAGCAGTTACTCGGGCGGGGGAGCCAAAAACATTCAGTACTTC.

This clone occurred a few times. The rearrangement joins TRBV21-1 to TRBJ2-5; whether TRBD2, the table's D call, matches the DNA was not checked. TRBV21-1 is given as a pseudogene. The CDR3 is 12 residues long. CDR3 coding DNA: TGTGCCAGCAGCAAAACTCAAGAGACCCAGTACTTC. Residues: CASSKTQETQYF.

This chain uses TRBV5-1 with TRBJ2-1; TRBD2 aligns across 11 bases. The V gene end was trimmed by 4 bases and the J gene end by 7 bases; junction bases not matched to a gene: 19. The CDR3 is 19 residues long. Germline V gene sequence: CDR1 SGHRS, CDR2 YFSETQ. CDR3 protein: CASSQFVSGTSGGKNEQFF. In DNA form, the CDR3 reads TGCGCCAGCAGCCAATTTGTCAGTGGAACTAGCGGGGGAAAAAATGAGCAGTTCTTC.

This clone showed up just a few times. V is TRBV5-6 and J is TRBJ1-2, with D uncertain. V was cut by 0 bases and J by 4 bases, with 13 bases left in between. The CDR3 is made up of 15 amino acids. Germline loops: CDR1 SGHDT, CDR2 YYEEEE. CDR3: CASSLVRSRSYGYTF. DNA for the CDR3: TGTGCCAGCAGCTTGGTGCGGTCTCGGAGCTATGGCTACACCTTC.

This clone was picked up a small number of times. This chain connects TRBV7-3 to TRBJ2-1, with 7 bases identical to TRBD2. CDR1 and CDR2 from the germline V gene are SGHTA and FQGTGA. This CDR3 region has 15 residues. The V segment lost 2 bases and the J segment 4 bases; nucleotides outside the gene matches: 5. CDR3 protein: CASSLSSGAYNEQFF. CDR3 nucleotides: TGTGCCAGCAGCTTATCAAGCGGGGCGTACAATGAGCAGTTCTTC.

The rearrangement uses TRBV27 and TRBJ1-1, with 10 bases that match TRBD1. The CDR3 is made up of 14 amino acids. V dropped 5 bases and J dropped 3; count of bases not matched to a gene: 3. Per the germline V gene, CDR1 is MNHEY and CDR2 is SMNVEV (reference sequence). The CDR3 nucleotides are TGTGCCAGCAGTATAGACAGGGGGCACACTGAAGCTTTCTTT. It codes for CASSIDRGHTEAFF.

The chain is built from TRBV7-2 and TRBJ2-7; 10 nucleotides line up with TRBD2. V dropped 3 bases and J dropped 2; count of bases not matched to a gene: 4. The CDR3 extends over 15 amino acids. From germline, CDR1 is SGHTA and CDR2 FQGNSA. The CDR3 reads CASSFLAGGAYEQYF. The CDR3 DNA reads TGTGCCAGCAGCTTCTTAGCGGGAGGTGCCTACGAGCAGTACTTC.

The J gene is TRBJ2-7, the V gene TRBV27; 12 bases agree with TRBD1. Germline CDR1 reads MNHEY; CDR2 reads SMNVEV (reference sequence). The CDR3 contains 16 residues. V lost 3 bases, J lost 6 bases, and 9 bases stayed unmatched. CDR3 region: CASSFSGQGAKTEQYF. The CDR3 DNA follows: TGTGCCAGCAGTTTTTCGGGACAGGGGGCTAAGACCGAGCAGTACTTC.

Ten or more counts support this clone. This chain joins TRBV27 and TRBJ2-7; D remains ambiguous. CDR1 MNHEY and CDR2 SMNVEV come from the germline V gene (reference sequence). The length of the CDR3 is 15 residues. The V gene lost 5 bases and the J gene lost 4 bases, with 18 bases spanning the gap. Written as DNA, the CDR3 is TGTGCCAGCAGTCTAAAGATGGTTGGTGGTTACGAGCAGTACTTC. Protein product: CASSLKMVGGYEQYF.

V is TRBV7-9 and J is TRBJ1-1; perhaps TRBD1 as D (6 bases). The CDR3 has 13 residues. In germline, CDR1 is SEHNR, CDR2 FQNEAQ (reference sequence). V lost 0 bases, J lost 11 bases, and 13 bases lay in between. The CDR3 loop reads CASSLADPGVAFF. The CDR3 bases are TGTGCCAGCAGCTTAGCAGATCCAGGGGTGGCTTTCTTT.

The chain recombines TRBV5-1 with TRBJ2-5; 9 nucleotides agree with TRBD2. Germline lookup yields CDR1 SGHRS and CDR2 YFSETQ. This CDR3 spans 15 amino acids. V shed 1 base and J 5 bases; nucleotides not matched to a gene: 6. CDR3 amino acids: CASSLSIAGVETQYF. The CDR3 coding sequence is TGCGCCAGCAGCTTGAGCATAGCGGGAGTCGAGACCCAGTACTTC.

Points on this clone: Other nucleotide sequences in the sample specify the same CDR3. The chain couples TRBV6-2 or TRBV6-3 to TRBJ1-1, with 7 bases matching TRBD1. Germline CDR1 MNHEY, CDR2 SVGEGT. The CDR3 is 13 residues long. The V and J ends lost 5 bases and 4 bases, in that order; junction bases with no gene match: 4. The CDR3 here is CASSRQGPTEAFF. Written as DNA, the CDR3 is TGTGCCAGCAGTAGACAGGGTCCCACTGAAGCTTTCTTT.

The table lists this clone with a count of one. The same CDR3 arises from other DNA sequences in this sample as well. The rearrangement links TRBV28 to TRBJ2-7; 12 nucleotides line up with TRBD2. This CDR3 region has 15 residues. Per germline, CDR1 MDHEN and CDR2 SYDVKM. J was trimmed by 1 base and V by 6 bases; bases with no gene match: 4. CDR3 nucleotides: TGTGCCAGCAGCCTGACTAGCGGGGGTTCCTACGAGCAGTACTTC. Translating it yields CASSLTSGGSYEQYF.

This chain joins TRBV12-3 or TRBV12-4 and TRBJ2-7; D is ambiguous. The ends were cut back, 11 bases at V and 7 bases at J, with 12 bases in the middle. The CDR3 covers 10 residues. In nucleotides, the CDR3 is TGTGCCCCCCCCCGGGTAGAGCAGTACTTC. It encodes CAPPRVEQYF.

Turning to this clone: A much larger clonotype is one base distant, so this may be a read error. The genes are TRBV5-1 and TRBJ1-1, with 8 bases matching TRBD1. With 0 bases clipped from V and 1 base from J, the junction kept 2 bases outside the gene matches. Germline V CDR1 and CDR2: SGHRS, YFSETQ. CDR3 length equals 15 residues. CDR3 coding DNA: TGCGCCAGCAGCTTGGGGGACAGGCAGAACACTGAAGCTTTCTTT. Its protein is CASSLGDRQNTEAFF.

The rearrangement links TRBV28 to TRBJ1-5; D perhaps matches TRBD1 (6 bases). The CDR3 runs 14 residues. CDR1 and CDR2 from the germline V gene are MDHEN and SYDVKM. The V end lost 5 bases, the J end lost 9 bases, and 17 bases lay between the germline ends. Here the CDR3 DNA reads TGTGCCAGCAGTCCAACAGGGCGCCCAGGGCCCCAGCATTTT. It codes for CASSPTGRPGPQHF.